This T cell receptor (beta chain) was found in a study of cytomegalovirus exposure and HLA in healthy donors. Study-level results: Later analysis found that TCR beta chains associated with HLA were more clonally expanded than other, equally common chains. Diagnosis of cytomegalovirus status made by the classifier reportedly showed high specificity and sensitivity. Another analysis was done later, and it associated approximately 17,000 TCR beta sequences with HLA alleles at 0.05 false discovery rate.

In the case of this clone: Its specificity is not known. The same CDR3 arises from other DNA sequences in this sample as well.

The CDR3 contains 13 residues. V was trimmed by 2 bases and J by 0 bases, leaving 5 bases between them. Germline V CDR1 and CDR2: MDHEN, SYDVKM. 13 Jbeta primers and 60 Vbeta primers were used for the PCR. Profiling relied on immunoSEQ multiplex PCR, and the TCRdb table lists in-frame clones only, not all of them. The data hold 150,000 to 200,000 clones, with about 63% observed a single time. The chain is built from TRBV28 and TRBJ2-7; maybe TRBD2 (5 bases). This TCR was recovered from a woman aged 35 to 49 in good health and CMV-seropositive. Sequencing was performed on PBMCs. The DNA of the CDR3 is TGTGCCAGCAGTTTAGGGAGCTCCTACGAGCAGTACTTC. Its translation is CASSLGSSYEQYF.